This TCR beta chain originates from a study of blood T cells in healthy people across ages. The CDR3 contains 15 residues. The germline gives CDR1 MNHEY, CDR2 SVGEGT. Trimming cost V 4 bases and J 8 bases; bases outside gene matches: 11. Then a second PCR, running roughly 6 to 11 cycles, was carried out with a sample-barcoded 5' primer and a J-beta primer mix. One entry per CDR3 protein results from TCRdb running MiXCR on the 5' RACE reads. The data show some 1,800,000 distinct CDR3 sequences, about 39% seen once. This clonotype was seen a handful of times. Sequenced input: blood. The TCR was taken from a human donor in good health. This chain links TRBV6-2 or TRBV6-3 with TRBJ2-1; 7 bases align to TRBD1. The CDR3: CASSSRIRGIDEQFF. The CDR3 DNA reads TGTGCCAGCAGTTCCCGGATCAGGGGGATCGATGAGCAGTTCTTC.